Sequencing of this T cell receptor (beta chain) was carried out in a study of shared clonotypes between healthy human individuals. Original processing notes: ImmunoSEQ yielded junction-only sequences lacking quality scores, so filtering differed. Some clones are missing from TCRdb's copy, which holds only in-frame ones; the method was immunoSEQ multiplex PCR. D and trimming come from the DNA, and the V and J calls and clone size come from that table. The sample lists millions of clones, around nine tenths occurring once. The CDR3 runs 15 residues. The J segment lost 4 bases and the V segment lost 6 bases, leaving 8 bases of the junction unmatched. Germline CDR1 MNHEY, CDR2 SVGAGI. Healthy HIV-negative adults with no recent acute infections or vaccinations were recruited as donors.

The rearrangement links TRBV6-5 to TRBJ1-4, with TRBD1 matching 7 bases. The specimen sequenced was naive CD4+ T cells sorted from blood. The sample's subset: CD45RA+ positively selected. The clonotype was recovered from a young man in good health. The chain's CDR3 is CASSPTTGRNEKLFF. CDR3 in DNA: TGTGCCAGCAGCCCCACGACAGGGCGTAATGAAAAACTGTTTTTT.